This T cell receptor beta chain was found in a study of blood T cell repertoires in COVID-19. Overall study: The study drew acute and convalescent COVID-19 samples from the United States, Italy and Spain.

This clone was counted once. As handled by the study authors: It was from reference gene primer amplification that nucleated cell counts were estimated. Profiling relied on immunoSEQ multiplex PCR, and the TCRdb table lists in-frame clones only, not all of them. V, J and clone size are those of that table, while D and trimming were read from the DNA. The sample has approximately 100,000 clones, approximately 84% seen once; the top ten hold around 9.3%. Germline V gene lookup returns CDR1 LGHNA and CDR2 YNFKEQ. CDR3 size: 17 residues. Trimming cost V 0 bases and J 0 bases, with 12 bases left between them.

This receptor was obtained from a man aged 70-80 years with acute or convalescent COVID-19. V usage is TRBV4-2 and J usage is TRBJ1-5; D not certain. Material for sequencing was peripheral blood. CDR3 sequence: CASSQDDTIYSNQPQHF. CDR3 DNA sequence: TGTGCCAGCAGCCAAGACGATACAATTTATAGCAATCAGCCCCAGCATTTT.